This TCR beta chain was recorded in a study of neoadjuvant nivolumab and ipilimumab in lung cancer. Study results and caveats: Blood richness before therapy tracked richness in tumors resected after neoadjuvant therapy. Resected tumors had greater TCR richness and clonality than uninvolved lung. From pretherapy to surgery, tumor richness and clonality rose with dual therapy.

Details on this clone: Its specificity is not known.

Germline-derived CDR1 and CDR2 are SGHAT and FQNNGV. V was pared by 2 bases and J by 0 bases, with 10 bases between. CDR3 length: 15 amino acids. Assay used: immunoSEQ multiplex PCR; TCRdb lists only in-frame clones, some missing. The sample holds 20,000 to 25,000 clones, more than 65% seen once. This specimen was peripheral blood, taken before neoadjuvant nivolumab, alone or with ipilimumab. The chain employs TRBV11-2 and TRBJ1-1; D gene unclear. The clonotype originates from an adult with non-small cell lung cancer. The CDR3 region is CASSLLVALNTEAFF. CDR3 nucleotide sequence: TGTGCCAGCAGCTTATTAGTAGCGTTGAACACTGAAGCTTTCTTT.